The entry below gives a single T cell receptor beta chain sequence along with its context. This sample was included in a study of blood T cell repertoires in COVID-19. About the research overall: Acute and convalescent COVID-19 samples came from the United States, Italy and Spain. From T cells, B-cell-depleted T cells, or PBMCs came the material, which was cDNA or gDNA.

The ends lost 3 bases at V and 4 bases at J; junction bases unmatched: 8. The germline CDR1 and CDR2 sequences are LNHNV and YYDKDF (reference sequence). CDR3 length: 15 residues. As processed by the authors: Quantification of nucleated cells was approximated via reference gene primer amplification. Profiled with immunoSEQ multiplex PCR; TCRdb holds only in-frame clones, not every one. V and J calls plus clone size are reproduced from that table; the DNA served to infer D and trimming. This sample yields approximately 220,000 clones, of which around 82% are seen a single time; roughly 2.5% belongs to the top ten.

Sequenced input: peripheral blood. The sequence was collected from a woman aged 40 to 50 with active or convalescent COVID-19. The chain joins TRBV15 to TRBJ1-1; 7 bases align to TRBD1. In nucleotides, the CDR3 is TGTGCCACCAGCAGCCCGACAGGGACCCCCACTGAAGCTTTCTTT. Protein sequence: CATSSPTGTPTEAFF.